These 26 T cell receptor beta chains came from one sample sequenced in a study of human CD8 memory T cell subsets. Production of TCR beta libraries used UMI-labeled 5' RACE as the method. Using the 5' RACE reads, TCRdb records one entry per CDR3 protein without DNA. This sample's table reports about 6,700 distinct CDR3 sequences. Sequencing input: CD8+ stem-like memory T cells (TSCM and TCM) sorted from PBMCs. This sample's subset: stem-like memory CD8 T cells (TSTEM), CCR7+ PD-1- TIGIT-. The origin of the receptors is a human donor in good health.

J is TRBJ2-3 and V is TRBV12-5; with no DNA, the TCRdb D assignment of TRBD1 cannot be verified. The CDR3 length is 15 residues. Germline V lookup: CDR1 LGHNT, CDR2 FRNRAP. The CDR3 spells CASERDTSSTDTQYF. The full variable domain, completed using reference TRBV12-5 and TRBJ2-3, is DARVTQTPRHKVTEMGQEVTMRCQPILGHNTVFWYRQTMMQGLELLAYFRNRAPLDDSGMPKDRFSAEMPDATLATLKIQPSEPRDSAVYFCASERDTSSTDTQYFGPGTRLTVL.

The CDR3 is CASSYPPGYYGYTF. The chain combines TRBV6-6 with TRBJ1-2; the D gene TCRdb calls, TRBD1, cannot be checked with no DNA. From germline, CDR1 is MNHNY and CDR2 SVGAGI (reference sequence). The CDR3 totals 14 residues.

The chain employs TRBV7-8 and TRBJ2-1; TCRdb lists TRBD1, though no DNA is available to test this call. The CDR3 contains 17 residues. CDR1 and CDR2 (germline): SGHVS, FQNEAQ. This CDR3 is CASSLWGTGGNYNEQFF.

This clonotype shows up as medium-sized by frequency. CDR3 sequence: CASTGGGAGEQFF. The chain couples TRBV6-6 to TRBJ2-1; TCRdb names TRBD2, which stays unverified in the absence of DNA. Germline V CDR1 and CDR2: MNHNY, SVGAGI (reference sequence). The CDR3 spans 13 residues.

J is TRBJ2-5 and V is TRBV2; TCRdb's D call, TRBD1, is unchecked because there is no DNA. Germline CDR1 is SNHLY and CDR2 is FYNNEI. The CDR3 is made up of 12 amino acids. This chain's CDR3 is CASRPRGETQYF.

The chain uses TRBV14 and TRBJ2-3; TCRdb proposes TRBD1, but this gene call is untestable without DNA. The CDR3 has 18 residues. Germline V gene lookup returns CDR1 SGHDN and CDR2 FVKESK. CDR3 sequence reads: CASSHFELAGARGDTQYF.

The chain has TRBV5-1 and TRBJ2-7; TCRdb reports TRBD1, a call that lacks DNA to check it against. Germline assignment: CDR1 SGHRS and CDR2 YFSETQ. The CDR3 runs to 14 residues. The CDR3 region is CASSPGLDSYEQYF.

The chain's CDR3 is CASSQDLTSGGTGDEQFF. The V call is TRBV4-2, the J call TRBJ2-1; TCRdb picks TRBD2, but there is no DNA to check that call. The CDR3 sequence is 18 residues long. Per the germline V gene, CDR1 is LGHNA and CDR2 is YNFKEQ.

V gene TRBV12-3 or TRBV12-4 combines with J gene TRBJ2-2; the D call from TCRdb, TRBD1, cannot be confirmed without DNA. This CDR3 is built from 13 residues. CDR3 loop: CASSLTAGGKLFF.

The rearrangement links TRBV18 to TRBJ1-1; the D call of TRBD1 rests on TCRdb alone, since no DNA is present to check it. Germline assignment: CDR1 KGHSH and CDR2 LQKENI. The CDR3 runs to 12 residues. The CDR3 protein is CASSAGTVEAFF.

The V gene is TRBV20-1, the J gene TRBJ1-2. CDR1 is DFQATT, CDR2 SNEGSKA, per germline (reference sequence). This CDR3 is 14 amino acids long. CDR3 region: CSATNGRVTDGYTF.

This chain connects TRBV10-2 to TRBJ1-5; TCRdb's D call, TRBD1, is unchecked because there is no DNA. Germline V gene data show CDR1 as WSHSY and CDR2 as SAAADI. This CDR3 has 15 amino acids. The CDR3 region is CASRAGGSSNQPQHF.

CDR3 sequence: CASSQDLDRGGTEAFF. V usage is TRBV4-2 and J usage is TRBJ1-1; TCRdb designates TRBD1, a call that cannot be tested without DNA. The CDR3 is 16 amino acids. Per germline, CDR1 LGHNA and CDR2 YNFKEQ.

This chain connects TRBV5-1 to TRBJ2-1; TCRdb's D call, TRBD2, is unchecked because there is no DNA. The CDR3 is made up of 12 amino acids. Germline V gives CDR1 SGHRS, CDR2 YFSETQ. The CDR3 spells CASSFTGSEQFF.

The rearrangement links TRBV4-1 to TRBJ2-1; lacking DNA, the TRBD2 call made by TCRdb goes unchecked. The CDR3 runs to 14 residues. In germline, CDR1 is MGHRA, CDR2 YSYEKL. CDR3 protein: CASSRTSGDNEQFF.

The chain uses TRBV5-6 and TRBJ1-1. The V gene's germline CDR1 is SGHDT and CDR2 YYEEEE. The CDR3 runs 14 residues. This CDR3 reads CASSFFSGNTEAFF. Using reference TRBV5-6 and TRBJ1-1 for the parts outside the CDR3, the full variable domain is DAGVTQSPTHLIKTRGQQVTLRCSPKSGHDTVSWYQQALGQGPQFIFQYYEEEERQRGNFPDRFSGHQFPNYSSELNVNALLLGDSALYLCASSFFSGNTEAFFGQGTRLTVV.

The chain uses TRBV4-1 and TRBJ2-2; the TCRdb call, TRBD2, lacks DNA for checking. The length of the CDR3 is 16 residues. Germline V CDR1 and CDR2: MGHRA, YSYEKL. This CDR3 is CASSPGLAGNTGELFF.

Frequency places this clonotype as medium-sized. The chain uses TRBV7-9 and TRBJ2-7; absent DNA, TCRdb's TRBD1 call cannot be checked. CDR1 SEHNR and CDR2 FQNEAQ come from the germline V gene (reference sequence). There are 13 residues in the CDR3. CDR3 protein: CASSLAVAREQYF.

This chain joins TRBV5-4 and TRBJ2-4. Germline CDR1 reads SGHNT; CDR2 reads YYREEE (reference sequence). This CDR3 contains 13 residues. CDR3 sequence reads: CASSSTRENIQYF.

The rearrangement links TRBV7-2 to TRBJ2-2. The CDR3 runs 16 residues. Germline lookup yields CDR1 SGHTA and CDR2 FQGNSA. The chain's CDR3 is CASSTRPRLGTGELFF.

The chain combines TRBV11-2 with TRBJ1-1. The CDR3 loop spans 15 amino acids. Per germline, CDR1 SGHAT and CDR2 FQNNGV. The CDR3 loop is CASSPFMGMNTEAFF.

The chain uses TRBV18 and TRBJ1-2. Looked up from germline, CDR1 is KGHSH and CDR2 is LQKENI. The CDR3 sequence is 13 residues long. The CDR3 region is CASSPGPDYGYTF.

This CDR3 is CASSYSRGGADTQYF. V usage is TRBV6-6 and J usage is TRBJ2-3; TCRdb's assignment of TRBD1 cannot be checked, as there is no DNA. The CDR3 is made up of 15 amino acids. From germline, CDR1 is MNHNY and CDR2 SVGAGI (reference sequence).

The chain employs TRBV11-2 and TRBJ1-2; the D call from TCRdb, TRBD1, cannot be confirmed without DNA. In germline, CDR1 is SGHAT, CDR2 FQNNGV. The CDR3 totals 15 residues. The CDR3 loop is CASSLAGDTDYGYTF.

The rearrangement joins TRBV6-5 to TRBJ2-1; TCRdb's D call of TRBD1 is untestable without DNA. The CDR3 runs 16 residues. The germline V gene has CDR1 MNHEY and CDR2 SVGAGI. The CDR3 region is CASSYTGTDLHNEQFF.

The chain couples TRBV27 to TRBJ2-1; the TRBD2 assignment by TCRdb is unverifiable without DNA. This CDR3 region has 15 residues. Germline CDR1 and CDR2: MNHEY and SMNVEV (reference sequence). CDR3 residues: CASSLGAGGYNEQFF.